One TCR beta chain is described in this entry. Its antigen is currently unknown. The data were obtained in a study of cytomegalovirus exposure and HLA in healthy donors. Whole-study findings and limits: The productive fraction for most TCR beta V segments was about 87% or about 30% in an earlier analysis.

V dropped 5 bases and J dropped 2; count of bases not matched to a gene: 7. The CDR3 is 16 residues long. CDR1 and CDR2 from the germline V gene are SGHTA and FQGNSA. PCR involved 60 Vbeta and 13 Jbeta primers. Sequencing used immunoSEQ multiplex PCR; TCRdb keeps in-frame clones, though not all of them. Reported are 150,000 to 200,000 clones; the ten largest clones contain approximately 0.8%. The V call is TRBV7-2, the J call TRBJ1-3; 9 bases match TRBD1. The sample taken for sequencing was PBMCs. The sequence derives from a woman aged 18-30 years in good health and CMV-seropositive. CDR3 sequence reads: CASSTGQGQPGNTIYF. CDR3 in DNA: TGTGCCAGCAGCACTGGACAGGGGCAGCCTGGAAACACCATATATTTT.